Described below is a single T cell receptor beta chain sequence and its context. This clonotype was detected ten times or more. Its antigen is unknown. Base qualities are not at hand, and no much larger clone is one base apart. For repertoire sequencing, the TCR beta CDR3 regions were amplified from RNA transcripts. The first round of RT-PCR was done with HTBI primers and the Qiagen OneStep RT-PCR kit, and was followed by a second round of multiplex PCR, then size selection and purification. Libraries were sequenced paired-end with 100 bp reads on an Illumina HiSeq2000. The paper's data handling went like this. SOAPnuke was used for read processing, and reads with adapters, uncalled bases, a mean Phred below 15, or no exact constant-primer or identifier match were discarded. High-quality paired reads were merged with COPE v1.2.5. Each unique nucleotide sequence was defined as a clonotype, and clonotypes were aligned to IMGT TRB V, D and J references with MiTCR v1.1. The analysis was limited to V-J combinations with a frequency above 0.0001, which together covered around 99% of the repertoires. A TCR clonal expansion and chaos score per V-J combination was defined as the ratio of F50 clonal expansion to chaos observed in the TCRdist matrix. Welch's t-statistics and random forest were used to reduce the features to approximately 13 V-J combinations, which were then used as input to a naive Bayes classifier. The Morisita-Horn index was used to measure how similar the thyroid and blood repertoires were. TCRdb handled the public reads itself, with Q25 trimming in fastp and clone calling in MiXCR, and kept productive beta chains. Each entry is one CDR3 protein sequence, shown with its most common DNA and genes. The V and J calls, along with clone size, are taken from TCRdb and not from the paper's own processing. In all, the sample holds approximately 150,000 distinct CDR3 sequences, and around 40% of those were seen once. The leading ten clones occupy roughly 8.9% of the sample.

These data are taken from a study of Graves' ophthalmopathy and Graves' hyperthyroidism (dated by TCRdb to 2016 to 2019). Describing the broader study: Peripheral blood was collected before any treatment was given, at the time of initial diagnosis. The approximately 100 discovery patients were divided at random into training and test sets in a 7:3 ratio. Following sample collection, hyperthyroidism patients were given methimazole at a starting dose of 30 mg daily, and ophthalmopathy patients were given high-dose intravenous methylprednisolone. An independent validation cohort was composed of 18 hyperthyroidism patients and around 16 patients who later progressed from hyperthyroidism to ophthalmopathy. A discovery set of 100 patients (roughly 43 ophthalmopathy, some 58 stable hyperthyroidism) was enrolled to explore V-J signatures distinguishing ophthalmopathy from hyperthyroidism. To tell Graves' ophthalmopathy apart from Graves' hyperthyroidism, and to predict which patients would progress to ophthalmopathy, the study relied on TCR beta repertoire signatures. In more than 5 hyperthyroidism patients, the T-cell repertoire of thyroid tissue was compared with the T-cell repertoire of blood. In total, approximately 140 blood samples were TCR-sequenced: 43 ophthalmopathy, under 80 hyperthyroidism and approximately 17 hyperthyroidism-to-ophthalmopathy patients.

The ophthalmopathy patients had moderately to severely active disease, with a Clinical Activity Score of 3 or higher, a NOSPECS grade of 4 or higher, and a disease duration of less than 3 months. Patients with other autoimmune diseases, uncontrolled infections, pregnancy or lactation were excluded from the study. Clinical symptoms, serum thyroxine, TRAb, thyroid ultrasound and orbital computed tomography formed the basis of the diagnosis. Ficoll-Paque density gradient centrifugation was used to isolate PBMCs from about 10 ml of fresh peripheral blood. Total RNA was extracted with Trizol reagent and quality-checked on an Agilent 2100 Bioanalyzer. What the study reported, not specific to this receptor: Ophthalmopathy was separated from stable hyperthyroidism by the 13-signature model with roughly 87% sensitivity and 81.08% specificity in cross-validation and with 80%/75% in the test set. In validation, the model predicted ophthalmopathy progression with 70.59% sensitivity and roughly 72% specificity; 12 predicted patients were CT-confirmed with GO in a median of about 7.1 months. No statistical method was used to set the sample size in advance, and the investigators knew which group each participant was assigned to. Among expanded thyroid clonotypes with frequency above 0.001, most also showed up in blood, which suggests that blood repertoires may reflect the thyroid immune response.

Sequenced sample: peripheral blood. This clonotype originated in a young man with Graves' ophthalmopathy. Donor details come from another sample of the same person, matched by shared clones.

The CDR3 protein sequence reads: CASRAGRVFSGELFF. In nucleotides, the sequence is TGTGCCAGCAGGGCCGGCAGGGTGTTTAGCGGGGAGCTGTTTTTT. The sequence joins TRBV6-1 to TRBJ2-2; a weak D assignment points to TRBD1 (5 bases agree). Trimming takes 6 bases from V and 7 bases from J, and the germline ends sit 18 bases apart. Reading from cysteine to phenylalanine, the CDR3 counts 15 amino acids. Only CDR3 DNA is held: 45 bases, read in frame from base 1. Per the germline V gene, MNHNS is the CDR1 and SASEGT is the CDR2.